This TCR beta chain was found in a study of human T cells and chemical hapten exposure. Across the study: Investigators sensitized roughly 2 cm by roughly 2 cm of upper inner arm skin with 2% DPC.

This clonotype was detected many times. The antigen is undetermined. Time point here: patch test 1, 2 weeks after DPC sensitization. The treatment here: therapeutic diphenylcyclopropenone sensitization with weekly scalp DPC. Findings of the study overall: Relative to controls, expanded TCRs formed significantly more large CDR3 similarity clusters.

One entry per CDR3 protein, called by TCRdb with MiXCR from the RACE reads. Among approximately 340,000 distinct CDR3 sequences listed, around 7% were seen once. The origin of this receptor is a woman under 30 with alopecia areata. Some clones in this sample may be carry-over from other donors' samples. The specimen comprised whole blood, sampled in connection with sensitization to the hapten diphenylcyclopropenone (DPC).

The CDR3 protein is CASSLSAGSYNEQFF. CDR3 bases: TGTGCCAGCTCACTATCCGCAGGCTCCTACAATGAGCAGTTCTTC. The rearrangement uses TRBV18 and TRBJ2-1; D is unclear. Germline V CDR1 and CDR2: KGHSH, LQKENI. The V and J ends lost 4 bases and 0 bases respectively, with 10 bases between them. This CDR3 spans 15 amino acids.